These 9 T cell receptor beta chains were all obtained from the same sample, sequenced in a study of blood T cells in healthy people across ages. Through a sample-barcoded 5' primer and a J-beta primer mix, a second PCR was run for about 6 to 11 cycles. TCRdb re-analysed the 5' RACE reads in MiXCR, keeping a single row per CDR3 protein. The sample includes hundreds of thousands of distinct CDR3 sequences, about a third seen only once; the top ten take 15%. The specimen sequenced was blood. These TCRs come from a woman older than 75 in good health.

Remarks on this clonotype: Possible read error: a much larger clone is one base away. The CDR3 region is CASSLTAGEQYF. The CDR3 nucleotides read TGTGCCAGCAGCTTAACTGCCGGCGAGCAGTACTTC. The J gene is TRBJ2-7, the V gene TRBV7-9; D gene uncertain. CDR1 is SEHNR, CDR2 FQNEAQ, per germline (reference sequence). The ends were cut back, 2 bases at V and 6 bases at J, with 8 bases in the middle. This CDR3 region has 12 residues.

A few counts support this clonotype. The chain links TRBV9 to TRBJ1-1; the D gene is possibly TRBD1 (5 bases). Germline-derived CDR1 and CDR2 are SGDLS and YYNGEE. Deletions cut 3 bases from V and 0 bases from J, with 18 bases between. The CDR3 length is 17 residues. The CDR3 DNA is TGTGCCAGCAGCGCCCCAGGACATGAACCAATGAACACTGAAGCTTTCTTT. Translating gives CASSAPGHEPMNTEAFF.

The chain recombines TRBV3-1 with TRBJ2-2; D is unresolved. The CDR3 runs to 14 residues. From germline, CDR1 is LGHDT and CDR2 YNNKEL (reference sequence). Between the trimmed V and J ends, which lost 2 bases and 1 base, there was a span of 5 bases. The CDR3 DNA is TGTGCCAGCAGCCAATTCCTGAACACCGGGGAGCTGTTTTTT. It specifies CASSQFLNTGELFF.

This clonotype was detected a few times. The V gene is TRBV6-5, the J gene TRBJ1-1, with D perhaps TRBD1 (5 bases). Germline CDR1 and CDR2: MNHEY and SVGAGI. V dropped 6 bases and J dropped 0 bases, with 11 bases sitting between them. The CDR3 runs to 14 residues. The CDR3 sequence: CASRNSGLNTEAFF. In nucleotides, the CDR3 is TGTGCCAGCAGAAATTCAGGGTTGAACACTGAAGCTTTCTTT.

This clonotype came up many times. The V call is TRBV7-2, the J call TRBJ1-1; TRBD1 might be the D (5 bases). V was trimmed by 5 bases and J by 1 base, leaving 11 bases between them. The length of the CDR3 is 14 residues. Germline lookup yields CDR1 SGHTA and CDR2 FQGNSA. The CDR3 nucleotides are TGTGCCAGCAGCCAGACAGCGACGAACACTGAAGCTTTCTTT. Translation: CASSQTATNTEAFF.

The rearrangement joins TRBV4-3 to TRBJ1-1; TRBD1 matches at 9 bases. Germline V gene sequence: CDR1 LGHNA, CDR2 YSLEER. V lost 5 bases to trimming and J lost 4 bases; unmatched junction nucleotides: 2. The CDR3 runs 13 residues. DNA for the CDR3: TGCGCCAGCAGCGGACAGGGGATCACTGAAGCTTTCTTT. Amino acid sequence: CASSGQGITEAFF.

The chain is built from TRBV6-2 or TRBV6-3 and TRBJ1-1, with TRBD1 matching over 7 bases. This CDR3 spans 14 amino acids. J gave up 1 base and V 2 bases, and 1 base lay outside the gene matches. CDR1 MNHEY and CDR2 SVGEGT come from the germline V gene. In DNA, the CDR3 is TGTGCCAGCAGTTACCGGACAGGGAACACTGAAGCTTTCTTT. It codes for CASSYRTGNTEAFF.

This chain links TRBV20-1 with TRBJ2-5; 13 nucleotides line up with TRBD2. V was clipped by 5 bases and J by 11 bases; unmatched bases: 5. Germline V CDR1 and CDR2: DFQATT, SNEGSKA (reference sequence). The CDR3 length is 12 residues. CDR3 amino acids: CSAGLAGDEQYF. The CDR3 DNA reads TGCAGTGCTGGACTAGCGGGGGATGAGCAGTACTTC.

The chain has TRBV12-3 or TRBV12-4 and TRBJ2-7; 8 positions agree with TRBD2. The V and J ends lost 6 bases and 2 bases, in that order; junction bases with no gene match: 9. CDR3 length: 15 amino acids. Here the CDR3 DNA reads TGTGCCAGCAGGATCGACGGGAGGGCCGCCTACGAGCAGTACTTC. This gives the protein CASRIDGRAAYEQYF.